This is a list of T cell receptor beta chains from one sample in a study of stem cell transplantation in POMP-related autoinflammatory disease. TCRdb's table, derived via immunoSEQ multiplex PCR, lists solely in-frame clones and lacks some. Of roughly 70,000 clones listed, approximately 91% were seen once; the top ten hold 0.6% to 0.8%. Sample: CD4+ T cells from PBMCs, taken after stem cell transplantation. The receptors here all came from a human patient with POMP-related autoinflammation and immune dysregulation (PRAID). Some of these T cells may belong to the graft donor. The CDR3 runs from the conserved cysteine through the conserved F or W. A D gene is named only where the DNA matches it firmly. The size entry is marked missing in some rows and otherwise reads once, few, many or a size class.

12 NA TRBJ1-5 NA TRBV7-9 CASSLNHQPQHF TGTGCCAGCAGCTTAAATCATCAGCCCCAGCATTTT
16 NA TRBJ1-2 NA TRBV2 CASSGQPGVGNYGYTF TGTGCCAGCAGTGGACAGCCGGGGGTTGGTAACTATGGCTACACCTTC
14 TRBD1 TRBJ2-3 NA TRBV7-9 CASSLGQGLDTQYF TGTGCCAGCAGCTTGGGACAGGGTCTAGATACGCAGTATTTT
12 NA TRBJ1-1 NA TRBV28 CASSSSATEAFF TGTGCCAGCAGTTCCTCGGCGACTGAAGCTTTCTTT
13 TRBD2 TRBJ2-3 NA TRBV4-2 CASSQALAGVQYF TGTGCCAGCAGCCAAGCTCTAGCGGGGGTGCAGTATTTT
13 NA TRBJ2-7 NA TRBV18 CASSPPEFYEQYF TGTGCCAGCTCACCCCCAGAGTTCTACGAGCAGTACTTC
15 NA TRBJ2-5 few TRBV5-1 CASSLNLDSYETQYF TGCGCCAGCAGCTTAAACCTGGACTCCTACGAGACCCAGTACTTC
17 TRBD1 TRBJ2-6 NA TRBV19 CASSPGQTFARANVLTF TGTGCCAGTAGTCCGGGACAGACCTTCGCTCGGGCCAACGTCCTGACTTTC
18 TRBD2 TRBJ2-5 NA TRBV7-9 CASSLALRSGRAQETQYF TGTGCCAGCAGCTTAGCGCTAAGGAGCGGGAGGGCGCAAGAGACCCAGTACTTC
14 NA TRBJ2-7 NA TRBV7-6 CASSARWGSYEQYF TGTGCCAGCAGCGCTAGGTGGGGGTCCTACGAGCAGTACTTC
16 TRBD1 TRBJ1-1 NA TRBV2 CASSPGTGGTNTEAFF TGTGCCAGCAGCCCAGGGACAGGGGGCACGAACACTGAAGCTTTCTTT
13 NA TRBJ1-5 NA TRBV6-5 CASRLDTNQPQHF TGTGCCAGCAGATTAGACACAAATCAGCCCCAGCATTTT
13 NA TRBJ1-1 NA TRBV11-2 CASSLALNTEAFF TGTGCCAGCAGCTTAGCTCTGAACACTGAAGCTTTCTTT
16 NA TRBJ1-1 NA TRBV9 CASSVCEPQVMTEAFF TGTGCCAGCAGCGTGTGCGAGCCCCAGGTAATGACTGAAGCTTTCTTT
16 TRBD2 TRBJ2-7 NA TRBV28 CASSPPPGLVIDEQYF TGTGCCAGCAGTCCTCCCCCGGGACTAGTCATCGACGAGCAGTACTTC
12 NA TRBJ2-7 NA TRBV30 CAWSVQGYEQYF TGTGCCTGGAGTGTACAGGGCTACGAGCAGTACTTC
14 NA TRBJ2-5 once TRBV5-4 CASSLDRGSETQYF TGTGCCAGCAGCTTGGACCGGGGTTCAGAGACCCAGTACTTC
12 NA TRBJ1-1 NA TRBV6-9 CASSYSNTEAFF TGTGCCAGCAGTTATTCGAACACTGAAGCTTTCTTT
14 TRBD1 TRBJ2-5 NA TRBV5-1 CASSLRQGGETQYF TGCGCCAGCAGCTTACGACAGGGGGGAGAGACCCAGTACTTC
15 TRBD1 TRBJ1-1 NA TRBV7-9 CASSLWEGAGTEAFF TGTGCCAGCAGCTTATGGGAGGGGGCGGGCACTGAAGCTTTCTTT
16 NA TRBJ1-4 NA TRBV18 CASSPGVGVSNEKLFF TGTGCCAGCTCACCGGGCGTGGGAGTCTCCAACGAAAAACTGTTTTTT
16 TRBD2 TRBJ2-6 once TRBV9 CASRRGGYAGANVLTF TGTGCCAGCAGGCGGGGGGGCTATGCTGGGGCCAACGTCCTGACTTTC
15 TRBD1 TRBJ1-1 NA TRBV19 CATRDRPLGNTEAFF TGTGCCACCAGGGACAGACCCTTGGGGAACACTGAAGCTTTCTTT
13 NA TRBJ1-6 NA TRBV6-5 CASSYEENSPLHF TGTGCCAGCAGTTATGAGGAGAATTCACCCCTCCACTTT
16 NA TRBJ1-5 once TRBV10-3 CAISEFREGGNQPQHF TGCGCCATCAGTGAGTTTAGGGAGGGTGGCAATCAGCCCCAGCATTTT
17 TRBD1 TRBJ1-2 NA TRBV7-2 CASSPGFQGAVNYGYTF TGTGCCAGCAGCCCTGGATTTCAGGGGGCTGTAAACTATGGCTACACCTTC
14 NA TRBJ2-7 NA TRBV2 CASSVRSTIYEQYF TGTGCCAGCAGTGTAAGGTCTACGATCTACGAGCAGTACTTC
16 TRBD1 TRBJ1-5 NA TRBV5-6 CASSLVGQGSNQPQHF TGTGCCAGCAGCTTGGTGGGACAGGGAAGCAATCAGCCCCAGCATTTT
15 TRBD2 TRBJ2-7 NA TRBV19 CASSLGLAGSEEQYF TGTGCCAGTAGTTTGGGGCTAGCGGGATCGGAAGAGCAGTACTTC
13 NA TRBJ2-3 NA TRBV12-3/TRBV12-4 CASRGGWADTQYF TGTGCCAGCAGAGGAGGGTGGGCGGATACGCAGTATTTT
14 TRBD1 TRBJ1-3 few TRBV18 CASSGQGARNTIYF TGTGCCAGCTCGGGACAGGGGGCCAGAAACACCATATATTTT
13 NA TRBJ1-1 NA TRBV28 CASSLQGVTEAFF TGTGCCAGCAGTCTTCAGGGTGTCACTGAAGCTTTCTTT
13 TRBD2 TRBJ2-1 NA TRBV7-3 CASSAGVKDEQFF TGTGCCAGCAGCGCGGGAGTGAAAGATGAGCAGTTCTTC
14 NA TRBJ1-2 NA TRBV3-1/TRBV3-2 CASSPRGVDYGYTF TGTGCCAGCAGCCCTCGGGGGGTGGACTATGGCTACACCTTC
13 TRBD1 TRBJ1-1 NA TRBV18 CASSPPGQGIDFF TGTGCCAGCTCTCCGCCGGGACAGGGGATCGATTTCTTT
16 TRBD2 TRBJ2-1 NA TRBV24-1 CATEPGGVEPYNEQFF TGTGCCACGGAGCCTGGGGGGGTGGAGCCTTACAATGAGCAGTTCTTC
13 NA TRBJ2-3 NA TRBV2 CASRVEGSDTQYF TGTGCCAGCAGGGTGGAGGGTTCAGATACGCAGTATTTT
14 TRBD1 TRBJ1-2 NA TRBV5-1 CASSLGGQGEGYTF TGCGCCAGCAGCTTGGGGGGACAGGGCGAGGGCTACACCTTC
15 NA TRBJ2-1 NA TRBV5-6 CASSLLGQSYNEQFF TGTGCCAGCAGCTTGTTAGGGCAGAGCTACAATGAGCAGTTCTTC
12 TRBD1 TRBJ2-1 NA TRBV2 CASRRQGDEQFF TGTGCCAGCAGACGACAGGGAGATGAGCAGTTCTTC
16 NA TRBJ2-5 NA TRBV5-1 CASSLAPGLMTETQYF TGCGCCAGCAGCTTGGCCCCGGGACTGATGACAGAGACCCAGTACTTC
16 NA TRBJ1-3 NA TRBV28 CASSFGQDYSGNTIYF TGTGCCAGCAGTTTCGGGCAGGACTACTCTGGAAACACCATATATTTT
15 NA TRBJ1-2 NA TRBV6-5 CASIGGAALSYGYTF TGTGCCAGCATTGGGGGAGCAGCCCTCTCCTATGGCTACACCTTC
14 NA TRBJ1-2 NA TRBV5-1 CASSPRQGSYGYTF TGCGCCAGCAGCCCTCGGCAGGGGAGCTATGGCTACACCTTC
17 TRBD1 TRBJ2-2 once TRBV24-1 CATSETRQGAGTGELFF TGTGCCACCAGTGAAACCCGACAGGGGGCAGGGACCGGGGAGCTGTTTTTT
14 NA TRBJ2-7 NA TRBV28 CASRLQGPGDEQYF TGTGCCAGCAGACTTCAGGGACCCGGAGACGAGCAGTACTTC
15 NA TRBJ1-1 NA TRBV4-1 CASSQVNLPGAEAFF TGCGCCAGCAGCCAAGTTAACCTACCGGGCGCTGAAGCTTTCTTT
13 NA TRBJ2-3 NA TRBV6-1 CASSEFGADTQYF TGTGCCAGCAGTGAATTTGGCGCAGATACGCAGTATTTT
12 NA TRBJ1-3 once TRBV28 CASAGRGNTIYF TGTGCCAGCGCAGGCAGAGGAAACACCATATATTTT
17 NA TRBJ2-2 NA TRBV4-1 CASSQYQGTWNTGELFF TGCGCCAGCAGCCAATACCAGGGGACCTGGAACACCGGGGAGCTGTTTTTT
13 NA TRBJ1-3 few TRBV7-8 CASSSAPGNTIYF TGTGCCAGCAGCTCAGCCCCTGGAAACACCATATATTTT
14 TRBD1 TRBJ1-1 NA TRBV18 CASSQNRGTTEAFF TGTGCCAGCTCACAAAACAGGGGGACTACTGAAGCTTTCTTT
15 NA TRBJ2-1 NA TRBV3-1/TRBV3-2 CASSQAQVLDNEQFF TGTGCCAGCAGCCAAGCTCAGGTTTTGGACAATGAGCAGTTCTTC
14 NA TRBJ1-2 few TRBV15 CATSMKGYDYGYTF TGTGCCACCAGCATGAAAGGGTACGACTATGGCTACACCTTC
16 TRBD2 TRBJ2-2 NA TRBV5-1 CASSLAPSGTTGELFF TGCGCCAGCAGCTTGGCTCCTAGCGGTACGACCGGAGAGCTGTTTTTT
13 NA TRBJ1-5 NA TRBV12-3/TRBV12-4 CASTLRYGQPQHF TGTGCCAGCACCCTACGGTACGGTCAGCCCCAGCATTTT
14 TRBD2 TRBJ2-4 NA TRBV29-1 CSVGLAGAKNIQYF TGCAGCGTTGGACTAGCCGGAGCCAAAAACATTCAGTACTTC
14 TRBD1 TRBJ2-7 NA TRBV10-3 CAISPGTGAHEQYF TGTGCCATCAGTCCCGGGACAGGGGCCCACGAGCAGTACTTC
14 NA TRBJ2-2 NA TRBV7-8 CASRFGGRTGELFF TGTGCCAGCAGGTTTGGGGGGCGCACCGGGGAGCTGTTTTTT
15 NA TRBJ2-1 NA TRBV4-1 CASSLPPTGLVEQFF TGCGCCAGCAGCCTCCCCCCGACAGGTCTAGTTGAGCAGTTCTTC